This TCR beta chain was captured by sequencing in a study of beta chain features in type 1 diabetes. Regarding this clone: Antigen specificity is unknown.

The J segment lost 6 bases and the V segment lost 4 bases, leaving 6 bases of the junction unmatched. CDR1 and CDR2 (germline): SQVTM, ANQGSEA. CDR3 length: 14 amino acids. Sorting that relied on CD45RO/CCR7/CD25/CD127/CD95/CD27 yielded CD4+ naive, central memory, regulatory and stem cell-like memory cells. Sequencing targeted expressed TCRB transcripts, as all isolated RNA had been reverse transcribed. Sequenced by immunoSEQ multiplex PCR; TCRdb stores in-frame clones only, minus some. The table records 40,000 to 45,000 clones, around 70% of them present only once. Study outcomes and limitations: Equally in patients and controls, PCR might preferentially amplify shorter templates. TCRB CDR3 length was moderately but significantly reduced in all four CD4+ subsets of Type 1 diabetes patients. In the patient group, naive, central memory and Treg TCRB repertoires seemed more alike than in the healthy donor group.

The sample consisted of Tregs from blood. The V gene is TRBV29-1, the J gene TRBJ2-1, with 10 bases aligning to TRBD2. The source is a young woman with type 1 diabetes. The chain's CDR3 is CSVGRLAGANEQFF. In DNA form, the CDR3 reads TGCAGCGTTGGCCGTCTAGCGGGAGCCAATGAGCAGTTCTTC.